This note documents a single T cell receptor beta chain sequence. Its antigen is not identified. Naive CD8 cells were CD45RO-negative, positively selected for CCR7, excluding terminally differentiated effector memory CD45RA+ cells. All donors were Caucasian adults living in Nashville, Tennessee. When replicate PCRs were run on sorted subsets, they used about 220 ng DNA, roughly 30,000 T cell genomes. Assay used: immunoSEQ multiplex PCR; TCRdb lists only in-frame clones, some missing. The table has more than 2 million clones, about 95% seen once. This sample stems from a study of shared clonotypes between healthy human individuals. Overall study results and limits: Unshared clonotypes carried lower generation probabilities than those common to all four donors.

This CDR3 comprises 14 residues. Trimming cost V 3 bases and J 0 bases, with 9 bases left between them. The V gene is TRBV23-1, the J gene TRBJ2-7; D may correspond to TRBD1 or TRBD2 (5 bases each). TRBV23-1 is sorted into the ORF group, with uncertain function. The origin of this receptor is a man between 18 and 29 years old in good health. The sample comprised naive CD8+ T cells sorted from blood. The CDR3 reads CASSHQGDSYEQYF. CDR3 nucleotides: TGCGCCAGCAGTCACCAGGGAGACTCCTACGAGCAGTACTTC.